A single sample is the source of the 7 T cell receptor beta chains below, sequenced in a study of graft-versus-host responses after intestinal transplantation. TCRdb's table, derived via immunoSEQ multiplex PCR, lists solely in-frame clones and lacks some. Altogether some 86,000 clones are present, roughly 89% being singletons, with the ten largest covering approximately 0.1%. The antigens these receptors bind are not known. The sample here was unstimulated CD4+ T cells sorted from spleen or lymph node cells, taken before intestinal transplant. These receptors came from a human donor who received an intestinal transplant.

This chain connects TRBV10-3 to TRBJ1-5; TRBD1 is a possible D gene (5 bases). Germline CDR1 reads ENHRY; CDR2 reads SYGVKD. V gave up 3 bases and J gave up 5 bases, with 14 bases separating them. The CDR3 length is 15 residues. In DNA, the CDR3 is TGTGCCATCAGTGAAAGGGGCGCGGAATATCAGCCCCAGCATTTT. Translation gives CAISERGAEYQPQHF.

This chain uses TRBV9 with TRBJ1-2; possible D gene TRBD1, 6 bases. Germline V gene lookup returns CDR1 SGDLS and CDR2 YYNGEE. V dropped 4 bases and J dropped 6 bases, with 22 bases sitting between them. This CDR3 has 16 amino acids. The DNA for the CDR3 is TGTGCCAGCAGCCCTATGATATTCGACAGGCGGCATGGCTACACCTTC. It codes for CASSPMIFDRRHGYTF.

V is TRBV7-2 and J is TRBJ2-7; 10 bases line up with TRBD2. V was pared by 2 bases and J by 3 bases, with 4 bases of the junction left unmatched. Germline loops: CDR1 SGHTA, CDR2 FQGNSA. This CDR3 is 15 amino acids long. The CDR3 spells CASSLRLAGVYEQYF. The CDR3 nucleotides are TGTGCCAGCAGCTTAAGGCTAGCGGGGGTCTACGAGCAGTACTTC.

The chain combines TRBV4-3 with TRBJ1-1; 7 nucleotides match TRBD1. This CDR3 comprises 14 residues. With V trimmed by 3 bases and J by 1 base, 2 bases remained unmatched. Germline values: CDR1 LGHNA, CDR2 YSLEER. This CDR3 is CASSHRTGNTEAFF. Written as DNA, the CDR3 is TGCGCCAGCAGCCACCGGACAGGGAACACTGAAGCTTTCTTT.

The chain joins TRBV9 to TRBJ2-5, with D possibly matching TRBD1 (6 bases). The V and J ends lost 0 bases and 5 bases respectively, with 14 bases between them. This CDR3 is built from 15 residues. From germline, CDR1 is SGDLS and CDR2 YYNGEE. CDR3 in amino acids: CASSVGPQRGETQYF. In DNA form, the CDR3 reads TGTGCCAGCAGCGTAGGACCTCAAAGGGGGGAGACCCAGTACTTC. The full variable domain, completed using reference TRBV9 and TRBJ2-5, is DSGVTQTPKHLITATGQRVTLRCSPRSGDLSVYWYQQSLDQGLQFLIQYYNGEERAKGNILERFSAQQFPDLHSELNLSSLELGDSALYFCASSVGPQRGETQYFGPGTRLLVL.

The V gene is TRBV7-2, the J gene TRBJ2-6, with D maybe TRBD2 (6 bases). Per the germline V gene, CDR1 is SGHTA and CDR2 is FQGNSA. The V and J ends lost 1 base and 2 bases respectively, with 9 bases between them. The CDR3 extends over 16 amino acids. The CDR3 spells CASSLDSGAGANVLTF. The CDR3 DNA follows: TGTGCCAGCAGCTTAGATTCGGGGGCTGGGGCCAACGTCCTGACTTTC.

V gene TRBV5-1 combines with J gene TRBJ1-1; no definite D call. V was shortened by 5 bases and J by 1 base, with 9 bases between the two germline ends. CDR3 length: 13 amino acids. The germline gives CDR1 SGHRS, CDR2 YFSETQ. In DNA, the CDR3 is TGCGCCAGCAGGGTGAGGGAGAACACTGAAGCTTTCTTT. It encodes CASRVRENTEAFF.